The clone carrying this T cell receptor beta chain was seen more than once but under ten times. Its antigen remains unknown. The data were obtained in a study of beta chain features in type 1 diabetes. Study-wide results and caveats: Significant though moderate, a shortening of TCRB CDR3s appeared in all four CD4+ subsets of Type 1 diabetes patients.

Trimming stripped 0 bases from V and 6 bases from J, with 3 bases between. In germline, CDR1 is ENHRY, CDR2 SYGVKD. The CDR3 has 12 amino acids. Sequencing targeted expressed TCRB transcripts, as all isolated RNA had been reverse transcribed. The assay was immunoSEQ multiplex PCR, and TCRdb's table has in-frame clones only and misses some. The sample carries around 600,000 clones, under 15% recorded once. The chain uses TRBV10-3 and TRBJ2-1, with D uncertain. This clonotype was obtained from a man aged 30-40 years with type 1 diabetes. Sequencing input: naive CD4+ T cells from blood. The CDR3 protein is CAISESVNEQFF. Here the CDR3 DNA reads TGTGCCATCAGTGAGTCTGTCAATGAGCAGTTCTTC.